The 27 T cell receptor beta chains listed next were all sequenced from one sample in a study of shared clonotypes between healthy human individuals. Assay: immunoSEQ multiplex PCR; the TCRdb copy retains only in-frame clones and omits some. The sample has 650,000 to 750,000 clones, 72% seen once. The material sequenced was memory CD4+ T cells sorted from blood. The subset: CD45RA-negative fraction. All receptors come from a woman younger than 45 in good health.

The chain couples TRBV28 to TRBJ2-3; D may be TRBD2 (5 bases). The CDR3 length is 16 residues. Deletions cut 0 bases from V and 4 bases from J, with 14 bases between. CDR1 is MDHEN, CDR2 SYDVKM, per germline. CDR3 residues: CASSLWRVRGPDTQYF. CDR3 nucleotide sequence: TGTGCCAGCAGTTTATGGCGGGTTAGAGGGCCAGATACGCAGTATTTT.

The V and J genes are TRBV2 and TRBJ2-2; TRBD2 aligns across 8 bases. V trimming: 4 bases; J trimming: 5 bases; junction bases outside the gene matches: 9. The V gene's germline CDR1 is SNHLY and CDR2 FYNNEI. The CDR3 covers 16 residues. CDR3 sequence: CASSVKRESWTGELFF. The CDR3 DNA sequence: TGTGCCAGCAGTGTAAAGCGGGAGTCGTGGACCGGGGAGCTGTTTTTT.

J is TRBJ2-7 and V is TRBV29-1; 12 bases align to TRBD2. V was clipped by 4 bases and J by 4 bases; unmatched bases: 5. The CDR3 totals 14 residues. Germline CDR1 SQVTM, CDR2 ANQGSEA. The CDR3 nucleotides read TGCAGCGTTGGCGGACTAGCGGGACGATACGAGCAGTACTTC. Translating gives CSVGGLAGRYEQYF.

The genes are TRBV11-2 and TRBJ2-5; D gene uncertain. The CDR3 totals 16 residues. V was pared by 1 base and J by 5 bases, with 17 bases between. Germline assignment: CDR1 SGHAT and CDR2 FQNNGV. The CDR3 is CASSLVGVGVGETQYF. The CDR3 bases are TGTGCCAGCAGCTTAGTAGGAGTTGGGGTTGGGGAGACCCAGTACTTC. Using reference TRBV11-2 and TRBJ2-5 for the parts outside the CDR3, the full variable domain is EAGVAQSPRYKIIEKRQSVAFWCNPISGHATLYWYQQILGQGPKLLIQFQNNGVVDDSQLPKDRFSAERLKGVDSTLKIQPAKLEDSAVYLCASSLVGVGVGETQYFGPGTRLLVL.

DNA for the CDR3: TGTGCCAGCTCACCCGGTCAGGGTCGTTTGGATACGCAGTATTTT. Protein product: CASSPGQGRLDTQYF. This chain links TRBV18 with TRBJ2-3, with D tentatively TRBD1 (5 bases). The CDR3 has 15 residues. Germline V CDR1 and CDR2: KGHSH, LQKENI. The ends were cut back, 3 bases at V and 6 bases at J, with 16 bases in the middle.

The genes are TRBV5-6 and TRBJ1-2; 11 bases agree with TRBD1. With V trimmed by 6 bases and J by 8 bases, 6 bases remained unmatched. Germline lookup yields CDR1 SGHDT and CDR2 YYEEEE. The CDR3 totals 13 residues. The CDR3 loop is CASNGQGAEGYTF. CDR3 DNA sequence: TGTGCCAGCAACGGACAGGGGGCGGAAGGCTACACCTTC.

The J gene is TRBJ1-4, the V gene TRBV5-1; 7 nucleotides line up with TRBD1. This CDR3 has 15 residues. Trimming at V came to 3 bases and at J to 3 bases, leaving 5 bases not matched to a gene. Germline loops: CDR1 SGHRS, CDR2 YFSETQ. This CDR3 is CASSSGGLANEKLFF. CDR3 DNA: TGCGCCAGCAGCTCAGGGGGTTTAGCTAATGAAAAACTGTTTTTT.

The rearrangement uses TRBV18 and TRBJ1-1, with D hard to call. Trimming left V 5 bases short and J 6 bases short, with 16 bases between. The CDR3 contains 14 residues. Germline CDR1 KGHSH, CDR2 LQKENI. CDR3 protein: CASSYKAGIAEAFF. The CDR3 region has the DNA TGTGCCAGCTCATACAAGGCGGGTATCGCTGAAGCTTTCTTT.

The table lists this clone with a few counts. The rearrangement joins TRBV19 to TRBJ2-3; D not resolved. Germline values: CDR1 LNHDA, CDR2 SQIVND (reference sequence). CDR3 size: 11 residues. The V and J ends lost 7 bases and 2 bases respectively, with 4 bases between them. The CDR3 DNA sequence: TGTGCCAGTACCAACACAGATACGCAGTATTTT. Translation gives CASTNTDTQYF.

The V gene is TRBV5-1, the J gene TRBJ2-5; the match to TRBD2 covers 10 bases. This CDR3 contains 14 residues. The germline CDR1 and CDR2 sequences are SGHRS and YFSETQ. V gave up 4 bases and J gave up 2 bases; unmatched junction bases: 2. This chain's CDR3 is CASSRAGGQETQYF. The CDR3 coding sequence is TGCGCCAGCAGCAGAGCGGGAGGGCAAGAGACCCAGTACTTC.

The J gene is TRBJ1-2, the V gene TRBV28; D gene uncertain. Between the trimmed V and J ends, which lost 5 bases and 4 bases, there was a span of 14 bases. This CDR3 is 14 amino acids long. The germline V gene has CDR1 MDHEN and CDR2 SYDVKM. Here the CDR3 reads CASSQRGLFYGYTF. CDR3 sequence (DNA): TGTGCCAGCAGTCAAAGAGGTTTATTCTATGGCTACACCTTC.

This chain joins TRBV19 and TRBJ2-7, with 10 bases matching TRBD2. The CDR3 spans 16 residues. Germline V CDR1 and CDR2: LNHDA, SQIVND (reference sequence). V was clipped by 8 bases and J by 6 bases; unmatched bases: 16. The DNA of the CDR3 is TGTGCCAGTGCAAATCCCGGGGCTAGCGGGAGCCCCGAGCAGTACTTC. As protein: CASANPGASGSPEQYF. The complete variable domain, with remaining parts taken from reference TRBV19 and TRBJ2-7, reads DGGITQSPKYLFRKEGQNVTLSCEQNLNHDAMYWYRQDPGQGLRLIYYSQIVNDFQKGDIAEGYSVSREKKESFPLTVTSAQKNPTAFYLCASANPGASGSPEQYFGPGTRLTVT.

Only a few counts were recorded for this clone. This specimen includes other DNA sequences encoding the same CDR3. The chain employs TRBV5-1 and TRBJ2-1, with 9 bases aligning to TRBD2. Germline assignment: CDR1 SGHRS and CDR2 YFSETQ. The ends lost 4 bases at V and 4 bases at J; junction bases unmatched: 6. This CDR3 spans 15 amino acids. CDR3 in DNA: TGCGCCAGCAGCGTATCTAGCGGGACTTACAATGAGCAGTTCTTC. It codes for CASSVSSGTYNEQFF.

The rearrangement joins TRBV28 to TRBJ1-1; D possibly corresponds to TRBD1 (5 bases). Germline CDR1 and CDR2: MDHEN and SYDVKM. V lost 5 bases to trimming and J lost 10 bases, with 11 bases between them. The CDR3 totals 11 residues. The CDR3: CASSPGRGAFF. CDR3 nucleotides: TGTGCCAGCAGTCCGGGACGGGGAGCTTTCTTT.

The V gene is TRBV10-3, the J gene TRBJ1-2; D is undetermined. The CDR3 totals 14 residues. The V gene lost 3 bases and the J gene lost 4 bases, with 12 bases spanning the gap. The germline gives CDR1 ENHRY, CDR2 SYGVKD. The CDR3 DNA follows: TGTGCCATCAGTGATCTGGGATACAGCTATGGCTACACCTTC. Protein: CAISDLGYSYGYTF.

The gene calls are TRBV5-1 and TRBJ1-4; 7 nucleotides align to TRBD1. Germline values: CDR1 SGHRS, CDR2 YFSETQ. Losses at the gene ends were 4 bases for V and 4 bases for J; bases not matched to a gene: 7. The CDR3 length is 15 residues. The CDR3 protein is CASSPGQLGNEKLFF. The CDR3 nucleotides are TGCGCCAGCAGCCCGGGACAGCTAGGTAATGAAAAACTGTTTTTT.

This clone was picked up a small number of times. The rearrangement joins TRBV2 to TRBJ1-4, with 8 bases fitting TRBD1. V lost 6 bases to trimming and J lost 7 bases; unmatched junction nucleotides: 7. This CDR3 has 14 residues. CDR1 and CDR2 (germline): SNHLY, FYNNEI. The CDR3 DNA sequence: TGTGCCAGCAGAGGACAGGGTAAAGGTGAAAAACTGTTTTTT. This codes for CASRGQGKGEKLFF.

CDR3 loop: CASSQDLGIGELFF. CDR3 in DNA: TGTGCCAGCAGCCAAGATTTAGGTATCGGGGAGCTGTTTTTT. The chain links TRBV14 to TRBJ2-2; no reliable D call. V gave up 0 bases and J gave up 7 bases, with 9 bases separating them. The germline CDR1 and CDR2 sequences are SGHDN and FVKESK. The CDR3 contains 14 residues. Together with reference TRBV14 and TRBJ2-2, the CDR3 gives the full variable domain: EAGVTQFPSHSVIEKGQTVTLRCDPISGHDNLYWYRRVMGKEIKFLLHFVKESKQDESGMPNNRFLAERTGGTYSTLKVQPAELEDSGVYFCASSQDLGIGELFFGEGSRLTVL.

The J gene is TRBJ2-4, the V gene TRBV28, with D maybe TRBD1 (5 bases). Deletions cut 6 bases from V and 5 bases from J, with 17 bases between. This CDR3 is 15 amino acids long. In germline, CDR1 is MDHEN, CDR2 SYDVKM. CDR3 sequence (DNA): TGTGCCAGCAGATCTCCCTTAGGGGCCCAAAACATTCAGTACTTC. It specifies CASRSPLGAQNIQYF.

This clone came up a few times. V gene TRBV29-1 combines with J gene TRBJ2-5, with D possibly being TRBD2 (6 bases). Germline loops: CDR1 SQVTM, CDR2 ANQGSEA. The germline V and J ends were trimmed by 7 bases and 2 bases, with 20 bases remaining between them. The CDR3 contains 15 residues. The CDR3 DNA is TGCAGCGCCGGGAGTCCATCGGGTAGTCAAGAGACCCAGTACTTC. It encodes CSAGSPSGSQETQYF.

This clone was recorded once. The V call is TRBV4-1, the J call TRBJ1-5, with D uncertain. The V and J ends lost 2 bases and 7 bases respectively, with 18 bases between them. This CDR3 is built from 16 residues. The V gene's germline CDR1 is MGHRA and CDR2 YSYEKL. CDR3 DNA sequence: TGCGCCAGCAGCCAACGGTATGTGCTGTGGCGGCAGCCCCAGCATTTT. Its translation: CASSQRYVLWRQPQHF.

V and J are TRBV25-1 and TRBJ2-1, with D uncertain. Germline V CDR1 and CDR2: MGHDK, SYGVNS. There are 13 residues in the CDR3. Trimming left V 2 bases short and J 6 bases short, with 8 bases between. The CDR3 reads CASSEPPLNEQFF. The CDR3, as DNA: TGTGCCAGCAGTGAACCCCCCCTCAATGAGCAGTTCTTC.

This chain uses TRBV19 with TRBJ1-1; maybe TRBD1 (6 bases). The germline CDR1 and CDR2 sequences are LNHDA and SQIVND (reference sequence). This CDR3 is built from 15 residues. The V end was cut by 4 bases, the J end by 5 bases, with 17 bases between. CDR3 loop: CASSTRNRVKTEAFF. The CDR3 DNA reads TGTGCCAGTAGTACACGGAACAGGGTCAAAACTGAAGCTTTCTTT.

CDR3 bases: TGTGCCAGCAGTGAACCAGGGGGCATCGGCTATGGCTACACCTTC. As protein: CASSEPGGIGYGYTF. The chain combines TRBV25-1 with TRBJ1-2; 8 positions match TRBD1. Unmatched junction bases numbered 6, after V lost 2 bases and J lost 4 bases. The CDR3 has 15 residues. The germline V gene has CDR1 MGHDK and CDR2 SYGVNS.

The chain couples TRBV15 to TRBJ1-3; D is unclear. CDR3 length equals 16 residues. Germline lookup yields CDR1 LNHNV and CDR2 YYDKDF (reference sequence). V lost 0 bases to trimming and J lost 3 bases, with 12 bases between them. The CDR3 bases are TGTGCCACCAGCAGAGATGAGGCCCTCAGTGGAAACACCATATATTTT. Protein: CATSRDEALSGNTIYF.

The table lists this clone with a few counts. V and J are TRBV5-1 and TRBJ2-1; TRBD1 might be the D (6 bases). The CDR3 is 16 amino acids. Trimming took 2 bases from V and 5 from J, leaving 17 bases between them. Germline V gene lookup returns CDR1 SGHRS and CDR2 YFSETQ. CDR3: CASSFHREVEHNEQFF. The CDR3, as DNA: TGCGCCAGCAGCTTCCACAGGGAAGTGGAGCACAATGAGCAGTTCTTC.

The rearrangement uses TRBV18 and TRBJ1-5, with D perhaps TRBD1 (6 bases). CDR1 KGHSH and CDR2 LQKENI come from the germline V gene. Trimming stripped 3 bases from V and 5 bases from J, with 11 bases between. The CDR3 runs to 14 residues. This CDR3 is CASSPEQGHQPQHF. CDR3 sequence (DNA): TGTGCCAGCTCACCGGAACAGGGACATCAGCCCCAGCATTTT. Variable domain in full (rest from reference TRBV18 and TRBJ1-5): NAGVMQNPRHLVRRRGQEARLRCSPMKGHSHVYWYRQLPEEGLKFMVYLQKENIIDESGMPKERFSAEFPKEGPSILRIQQVVRGDSAAYFCASSPEQGHQPQHFGDGTRLSIL.